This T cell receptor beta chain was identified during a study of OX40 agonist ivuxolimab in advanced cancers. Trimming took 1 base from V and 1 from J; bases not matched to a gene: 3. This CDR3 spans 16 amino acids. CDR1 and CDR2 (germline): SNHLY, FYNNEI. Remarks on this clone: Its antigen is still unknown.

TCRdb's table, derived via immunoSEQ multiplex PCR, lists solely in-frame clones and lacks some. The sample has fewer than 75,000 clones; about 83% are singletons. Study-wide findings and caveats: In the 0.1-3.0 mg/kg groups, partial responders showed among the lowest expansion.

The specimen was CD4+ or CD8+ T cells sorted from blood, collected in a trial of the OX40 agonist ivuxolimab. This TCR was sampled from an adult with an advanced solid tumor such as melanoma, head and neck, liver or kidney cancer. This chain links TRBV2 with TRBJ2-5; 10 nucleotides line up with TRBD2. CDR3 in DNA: TGTGCCAGCAGTGAAGGACTAGCGGGCGGCCAAGAGACCCAGTACTTC. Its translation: CASSEGLAGGQETQYF.